This TCR beta chain is drawn from a study of human T cells and chemical hapten exposure. Study as a whole: TCR yields per sample varied, mainly owing to small pooled library volume differences.

Using its own MiXCR run on the RACE reads, TCRdb lists one record per CDR3 protein. The table lists approximately 57,000 distinct CDR3 sequences, about 9.6% of them singletons. Overall study results and limits: Higher patch test scores went with higher counts of PT1 expanded TCRs. Counts of TCRs above 1 in 1000 frequency stayed unchanged with DPC sensitization.

A word on this clonotype: Antigen unknown.

As for time point: patch test 1, 2 weeks after DPC sensitization. Treatment specified: therapeutic diphenylcyclopropenone sensitization with weekly scalp DPC. The source is a woman in her forties with alopecia areata. Some clones in this sample may be carry-over from other donors' samples. The sample was whole blood, taken in connection with sensitization to the hapten diphenylcyclopropenone (DPC).

In DNA, the CDR3 is TGTGCCAGCTCACCAGACCTAGCGGGGGCTAACCAAGAGACCCAGTACTTC. It codes for CASSPDLAGANQETQYF. The chain has TRBV18 and TRBJ2-5; TRBD2 agrees at 10 bases. J was trimmed by 0 bases and V by 2 bases; bases with no gene match: 6. Germline CDR1 and CDR2: KGHSH and LQKENI. There are 17 residues in the CDR3. Combining the CDR3 with reference TRBV18 and TRBJ2-5 gives the whole variable domain NAGVMQNPRHLVRRRGQEARLRCSPMKGHSHVYWYRQLPEEGLKFMVYLQKENIIDESGMPKERFSAEFPKEGPSILRIQQVVRGDSAAYFCASSPDLAGANQETQYFGPGTRLLVL.